The present T cell receptor beta chain was sequenced within a study of monozygotic twins with inflammatory bowel disease. Study results and limitations: The data gave no support to a single strong IBD-associated signal or clonotype. People with IBD had fewer clonotypes in common with others than healthy twins did, especially with disease activity.

TCRdb reprocessed the 5' RACE reads; each CDR3 protein has one entry and no DNA is given. The table lists just over 300,000 distinct CDR3 sequences. Germline CDR1 reads ENHRY; CDR2 reads SYGVKD. This CDR3 region has 13 residues. Turning to this clonotype: The antigen is undetermined.

The sequencing input was blood. The V gene is TRBV10-3, the J gene TRBJ2-5. This receptor was identified in a human donor with ulcerative colitis or Crohn's disease, or a healthy co-twin of an affected twin (not recorded which). CDR3 protein: CAISGGLGETQYF.